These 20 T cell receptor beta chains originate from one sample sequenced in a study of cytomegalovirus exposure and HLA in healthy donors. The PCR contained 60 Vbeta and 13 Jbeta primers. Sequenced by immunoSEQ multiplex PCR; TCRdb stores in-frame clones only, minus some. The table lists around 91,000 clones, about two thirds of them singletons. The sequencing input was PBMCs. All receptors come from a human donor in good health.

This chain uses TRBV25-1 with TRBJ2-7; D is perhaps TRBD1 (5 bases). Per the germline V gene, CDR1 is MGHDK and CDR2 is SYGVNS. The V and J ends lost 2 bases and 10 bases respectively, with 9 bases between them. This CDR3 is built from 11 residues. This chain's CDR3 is CASSENRHQYF. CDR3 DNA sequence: TGTGCCAGCAGTGAAAACAGGCACCAGTACTTC.

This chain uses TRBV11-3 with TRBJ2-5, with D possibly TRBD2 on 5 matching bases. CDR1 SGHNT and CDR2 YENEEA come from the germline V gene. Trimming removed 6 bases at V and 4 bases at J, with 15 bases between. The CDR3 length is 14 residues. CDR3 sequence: CASSPPTRRETQYF. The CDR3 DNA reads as TGTGCCAGCAGTCCTCCCACTAGGCGAGAGACCCAGTACTTC.

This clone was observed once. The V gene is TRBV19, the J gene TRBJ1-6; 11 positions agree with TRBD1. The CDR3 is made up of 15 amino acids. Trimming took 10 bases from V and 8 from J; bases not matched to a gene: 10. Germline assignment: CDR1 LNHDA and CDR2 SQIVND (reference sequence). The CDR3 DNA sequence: TGTGCCACCCAAGCCGGGACAGGGGGTTATTCACCCCTCCACTTT. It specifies CATQAGTGGYSPLHF.

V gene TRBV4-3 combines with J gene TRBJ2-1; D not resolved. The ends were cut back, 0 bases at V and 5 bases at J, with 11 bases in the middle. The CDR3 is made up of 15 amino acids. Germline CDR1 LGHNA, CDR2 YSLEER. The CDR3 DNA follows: TGCGCCAGCAGCCAAGATTCGGCGACACACAATGAGCAGTTCTTC. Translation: CASSQDSATHNEQFF.

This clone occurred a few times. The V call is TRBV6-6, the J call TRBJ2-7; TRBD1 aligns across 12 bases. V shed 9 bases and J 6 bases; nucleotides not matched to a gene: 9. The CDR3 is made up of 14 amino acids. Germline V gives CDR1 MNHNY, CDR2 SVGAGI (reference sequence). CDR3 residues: CASTAGTGGFEQYF. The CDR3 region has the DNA TGTGCCAGTACTGCCGGGACAGGGGGCTTCGAGCAGTACTTC.

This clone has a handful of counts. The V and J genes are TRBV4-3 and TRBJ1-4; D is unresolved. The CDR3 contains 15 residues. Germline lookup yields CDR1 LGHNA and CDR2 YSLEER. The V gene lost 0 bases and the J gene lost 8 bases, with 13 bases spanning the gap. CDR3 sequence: CASSQDWALREKLFF. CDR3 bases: TGCGCCAGCAGCCAAGATTGGGCGCTTAGGGAAAAACTGTTTTTT.

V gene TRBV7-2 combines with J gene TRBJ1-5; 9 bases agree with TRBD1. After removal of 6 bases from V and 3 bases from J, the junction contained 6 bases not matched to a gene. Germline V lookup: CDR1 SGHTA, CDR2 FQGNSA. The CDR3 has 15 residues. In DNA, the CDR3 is TGTGCCAGCAGACCCGACAGGGGGAACAATCAGCCCCAGCATTTT. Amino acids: CASRPDRGNNQPQHF.

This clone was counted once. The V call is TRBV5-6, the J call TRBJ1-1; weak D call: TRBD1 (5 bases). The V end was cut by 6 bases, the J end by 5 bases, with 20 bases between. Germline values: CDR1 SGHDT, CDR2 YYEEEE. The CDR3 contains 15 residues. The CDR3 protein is CASNKGVGARTEAFF. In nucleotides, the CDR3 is TGTGCCAGCAATAAAGGGGTAGGGGCGCGGACTGAAGCTTTCTTT.

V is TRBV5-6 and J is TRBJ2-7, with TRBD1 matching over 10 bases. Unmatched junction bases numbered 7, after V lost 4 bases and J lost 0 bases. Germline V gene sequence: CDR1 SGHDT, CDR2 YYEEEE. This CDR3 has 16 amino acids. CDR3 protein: CASSAFWTGGSYEQYF. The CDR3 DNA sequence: TGTGCCAGCAGCGCGTTCTGGACAGGGGGCTCCTACGAGCAGTACTTC.

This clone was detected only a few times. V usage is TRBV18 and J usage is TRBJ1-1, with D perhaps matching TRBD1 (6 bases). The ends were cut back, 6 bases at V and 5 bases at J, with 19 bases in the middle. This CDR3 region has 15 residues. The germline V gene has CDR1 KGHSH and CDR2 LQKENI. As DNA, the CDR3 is TGTGCCAGCTCCCCCTTTCAACAGGGACGGACTGAAGCTTTCTTT. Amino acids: CASSPFQQGRTEAFF.

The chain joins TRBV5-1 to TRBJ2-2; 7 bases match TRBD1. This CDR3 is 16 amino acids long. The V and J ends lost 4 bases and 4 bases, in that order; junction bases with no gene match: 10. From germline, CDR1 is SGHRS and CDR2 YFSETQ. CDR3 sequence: CASSPSGQPGTGELFF. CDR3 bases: TGCGCCAGCAGCCCCTCGGGACAGCCGGGCACCGGGGAGCTGTTTTTT.

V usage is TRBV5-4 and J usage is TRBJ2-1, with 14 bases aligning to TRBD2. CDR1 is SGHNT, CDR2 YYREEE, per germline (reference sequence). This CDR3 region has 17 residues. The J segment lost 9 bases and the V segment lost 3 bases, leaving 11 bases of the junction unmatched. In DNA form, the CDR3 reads TGTGCCAGCAGCTACCCCACCGGGACTAGCGGGAGTACTGAGCAGTTCTTC. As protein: CASSYPTGTSGSTEQFF.

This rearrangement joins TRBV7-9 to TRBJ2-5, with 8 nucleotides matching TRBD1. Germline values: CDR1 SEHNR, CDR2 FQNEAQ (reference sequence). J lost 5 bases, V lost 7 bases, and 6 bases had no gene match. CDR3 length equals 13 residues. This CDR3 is CASNGQGGETQYF. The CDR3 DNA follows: TGTGCCAGCAACGGACAGGGCGGGGAGACCCAGTACTTC.

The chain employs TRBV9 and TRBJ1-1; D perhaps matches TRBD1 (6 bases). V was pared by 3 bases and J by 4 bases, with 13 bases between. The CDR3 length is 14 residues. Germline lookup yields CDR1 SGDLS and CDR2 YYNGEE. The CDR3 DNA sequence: TGTGCCAGCAGCGCCAGGGGCCTGAGCACTGAAGCTTTCTTT. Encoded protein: CASSARGLSTEAFF.

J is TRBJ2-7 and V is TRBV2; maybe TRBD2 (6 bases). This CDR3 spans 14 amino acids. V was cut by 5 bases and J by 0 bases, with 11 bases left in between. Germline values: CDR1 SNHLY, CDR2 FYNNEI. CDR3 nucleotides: TGTGCCAGCAGTTCGGGGACTTACTCCTACGAGCAGTACTTC. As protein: CASSSGTYSYEQYF.

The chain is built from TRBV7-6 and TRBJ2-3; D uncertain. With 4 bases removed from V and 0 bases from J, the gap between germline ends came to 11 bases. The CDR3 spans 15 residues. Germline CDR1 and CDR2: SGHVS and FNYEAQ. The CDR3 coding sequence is TGTGCCAGCAGCTCCCCTTCTACCAGCACAGATACGCAGTATTTT. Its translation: CASSSPSTSTDTQYF.

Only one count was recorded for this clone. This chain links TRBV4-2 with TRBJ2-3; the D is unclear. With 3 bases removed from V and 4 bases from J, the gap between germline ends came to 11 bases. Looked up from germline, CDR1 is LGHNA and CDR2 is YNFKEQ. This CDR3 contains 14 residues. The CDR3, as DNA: TGTGCCAGCAGCCAGGAGCCCTCGGCAGATACGCAGTATTTT. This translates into CASSQEPSADTQYF.

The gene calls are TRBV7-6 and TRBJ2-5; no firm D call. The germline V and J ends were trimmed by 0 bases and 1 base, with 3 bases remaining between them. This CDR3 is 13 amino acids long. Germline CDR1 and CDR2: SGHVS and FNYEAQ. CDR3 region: CASSLAAQETQYF. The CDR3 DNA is TGTGCCAGCAGCTTAGCGGCCCAAGAGACCCAGTACTTC. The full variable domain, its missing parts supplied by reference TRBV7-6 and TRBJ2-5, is GAGVSQSPRYKVTKRGQDVALRCDPISGHVSLYWYRQALGQGPEFLTYFNYEAQQDKSGLPNDRFSAERPEGSISTLTIQRTEQRDSAMYRCASSLAAQETQYFGPGTRLLVL.

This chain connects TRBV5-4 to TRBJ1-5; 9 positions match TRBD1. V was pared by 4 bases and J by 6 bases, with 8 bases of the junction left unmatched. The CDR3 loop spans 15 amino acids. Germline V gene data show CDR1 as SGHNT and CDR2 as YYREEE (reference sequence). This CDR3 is CASSLDRGRGQPQHF. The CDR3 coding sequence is TGTGCCAGCAGCCTTGACAGGGGGAGAGGTCAGCCCCAGCATTTT.

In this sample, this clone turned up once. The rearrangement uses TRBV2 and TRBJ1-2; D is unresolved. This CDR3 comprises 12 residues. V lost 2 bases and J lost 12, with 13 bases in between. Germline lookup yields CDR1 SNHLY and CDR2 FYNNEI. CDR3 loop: CASSELDLWNTF. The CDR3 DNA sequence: TGTGCCAGCAGTGAATTAGACTTATGGAACACCTTC.